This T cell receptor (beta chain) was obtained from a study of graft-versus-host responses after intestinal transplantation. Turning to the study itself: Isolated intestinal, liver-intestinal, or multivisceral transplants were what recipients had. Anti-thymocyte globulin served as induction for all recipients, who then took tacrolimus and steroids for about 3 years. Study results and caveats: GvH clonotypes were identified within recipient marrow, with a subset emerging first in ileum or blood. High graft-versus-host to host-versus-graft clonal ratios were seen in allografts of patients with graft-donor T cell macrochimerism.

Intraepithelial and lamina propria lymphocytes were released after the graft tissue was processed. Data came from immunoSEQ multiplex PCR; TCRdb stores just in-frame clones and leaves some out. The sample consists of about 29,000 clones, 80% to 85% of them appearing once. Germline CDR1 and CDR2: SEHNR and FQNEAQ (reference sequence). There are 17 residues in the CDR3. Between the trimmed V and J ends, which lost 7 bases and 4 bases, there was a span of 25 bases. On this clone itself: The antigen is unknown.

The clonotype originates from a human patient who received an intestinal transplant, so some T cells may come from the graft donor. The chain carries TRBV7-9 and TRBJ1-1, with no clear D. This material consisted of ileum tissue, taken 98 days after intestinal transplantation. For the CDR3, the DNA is TGTGCCAGCACCAATACCCCCACGTGGGCTCGTCGCACTGAAGCTTTCTTT. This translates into CASTNTPTWARRTEAFF. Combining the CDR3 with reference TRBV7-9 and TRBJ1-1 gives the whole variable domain DTGVSQNPRHKITKRGQNVTFRCDPISEHNRLYWYRQTLGQGPEFLTYFQNEAQLEKSRLLSDRFSAERPKGSFSTLEIQRTEQGDSAMYLCASTNTPTWARRTEAFFGQGTRLTVV.